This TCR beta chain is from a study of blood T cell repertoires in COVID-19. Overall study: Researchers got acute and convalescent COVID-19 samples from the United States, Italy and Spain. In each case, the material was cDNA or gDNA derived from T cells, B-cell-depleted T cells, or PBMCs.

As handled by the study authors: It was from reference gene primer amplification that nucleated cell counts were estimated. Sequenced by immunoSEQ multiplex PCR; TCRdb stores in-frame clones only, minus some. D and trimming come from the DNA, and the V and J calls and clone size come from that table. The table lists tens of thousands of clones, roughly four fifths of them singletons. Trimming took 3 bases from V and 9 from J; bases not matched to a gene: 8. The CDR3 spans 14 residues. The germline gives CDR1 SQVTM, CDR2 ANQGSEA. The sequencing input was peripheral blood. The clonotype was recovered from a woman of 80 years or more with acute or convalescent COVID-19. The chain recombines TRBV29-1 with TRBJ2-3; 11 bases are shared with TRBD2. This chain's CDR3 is CSVDASGGLGTQYF. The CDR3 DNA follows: TGCAGCGTTGATGCTAGCGGGGGGCTTGGGACGCAGTATTTT.